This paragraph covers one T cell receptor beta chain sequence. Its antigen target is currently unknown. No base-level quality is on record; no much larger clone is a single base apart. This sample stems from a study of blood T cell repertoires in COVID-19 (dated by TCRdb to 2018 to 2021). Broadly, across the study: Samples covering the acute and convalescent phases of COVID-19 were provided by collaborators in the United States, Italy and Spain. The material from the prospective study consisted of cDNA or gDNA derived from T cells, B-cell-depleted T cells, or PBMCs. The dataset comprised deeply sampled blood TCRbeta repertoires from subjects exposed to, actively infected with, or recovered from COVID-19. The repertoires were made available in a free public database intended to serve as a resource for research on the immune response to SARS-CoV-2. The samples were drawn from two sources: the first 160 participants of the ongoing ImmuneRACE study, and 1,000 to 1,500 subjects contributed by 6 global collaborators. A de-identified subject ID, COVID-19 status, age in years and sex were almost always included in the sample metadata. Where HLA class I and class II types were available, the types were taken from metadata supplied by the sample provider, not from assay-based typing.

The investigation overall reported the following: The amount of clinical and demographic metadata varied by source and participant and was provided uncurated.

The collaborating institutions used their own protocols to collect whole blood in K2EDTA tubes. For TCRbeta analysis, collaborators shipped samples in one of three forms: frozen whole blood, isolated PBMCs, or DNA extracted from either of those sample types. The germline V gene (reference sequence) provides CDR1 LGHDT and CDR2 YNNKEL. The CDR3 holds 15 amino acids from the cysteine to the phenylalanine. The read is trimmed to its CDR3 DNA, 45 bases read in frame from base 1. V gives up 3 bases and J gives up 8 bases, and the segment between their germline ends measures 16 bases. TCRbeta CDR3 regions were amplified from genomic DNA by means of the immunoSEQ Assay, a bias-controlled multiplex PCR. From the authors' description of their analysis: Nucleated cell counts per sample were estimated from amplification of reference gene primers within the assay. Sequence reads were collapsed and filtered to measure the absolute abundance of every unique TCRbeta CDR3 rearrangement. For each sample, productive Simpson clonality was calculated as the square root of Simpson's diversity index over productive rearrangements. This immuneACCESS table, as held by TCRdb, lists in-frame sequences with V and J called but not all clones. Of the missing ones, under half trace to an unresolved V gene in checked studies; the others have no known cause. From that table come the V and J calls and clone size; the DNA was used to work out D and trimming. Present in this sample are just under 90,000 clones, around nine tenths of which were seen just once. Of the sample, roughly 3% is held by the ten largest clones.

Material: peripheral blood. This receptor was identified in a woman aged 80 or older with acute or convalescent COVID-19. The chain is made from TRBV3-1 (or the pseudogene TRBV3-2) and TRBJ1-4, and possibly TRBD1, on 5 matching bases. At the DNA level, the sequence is TGTGCCAGCAGCCACGGTCCCGGGGGTAAGGAAAAACTGTTTTTT. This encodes CASSHGPGGKEKLFF.